This T cell receptor (beta chain) is from a study of cytomegalovirus exposure and HLA in healthy donors. Study results and limitations: On later analysis, the bulk of CMV-associated TCR beta chains appeared to be HLA-restricted. The HLA-A and HLA-B alleles of most subjects were reportedly predicted accurately from TCR beta sequences.

V was trimmed by 0 bases and J by 1 base, leaving 13 bases between them. This CDR3 region has 17 residues. Germline V gene data show CDR1 as SEHNR and CDR2 as FQNEAQ (reference sequence). Amplification used 60 Vbeta primers and 13 Jbeta primers. This table comes from immunoSEQ multiplex PCR, and its TCRdb copy is limited to in-frame clones, with some not included. This table holds approximately 84,000 clones, roughly 72% found once. About this clone: The antigen is undetermined.

The sequenced sample was PBMCs. This chain uses TRBV7-9 with TRBJ2-4; tentative D call: TRBD1 (6 bases). The receptor was derived from a man aged 35 to 55 in good health and CMV-seropositive. The CDR3 sequence: CASSLAQGVRAKNIQYF. CDR3 DNA sequence: TGTGCCAGCAGCTTAGCACAGGGAGTAAGGGCCAAAAACATTCAGTACTTC.